The entry that follows covers one T cell receptor (beta chain) sequence. This clonotype was counted ten times or more. Its antigen is currently not known. The record has no base qualities; no much larger clone is one base away. The TCR beta CDR3 regions were amplified from the RNA transcripts. A first-round RT-PCR of the TCR CDR3 used the HTBI primer set with the Qiagen OneStep RT-PCR kit. Libraries were constructed in a second round of multiplex PCR, after which size selection and purification were performed. Libraries were sequenced paired-end with 100 bp reads on an Illumina HiSeq2000. Under the source paper's analysis protocol: SOAPnuke was used to process the raw data, with reads discarded if the reads contained adapters or uncalled bases, had a mean Phred below 15, or lacked an exact constant-primer or identifier match. COPE v1.2.5 was used to merge high-quality paired reads, and clonotypes were defined as unique nucleotide sequences. MiTCR v1.1 was used to align clonotypes to the IMGT TRBV, TRBD and TRBJ reference segments. Analysis was restricted to V-J combinations with a frequency above 0.0001, which covered 99.2% of repertoires. The TCS score was defined as F50 (clonal expansion) divided by E x V (chaos), with BLOSUM62-based TCRdist calculated between CDR3 peptides within each V-J. Welch's t-statistics and random forest reduced 450 to 600 V-J features to around 14, which were used in a naive Bayes classifier (R e1071). Starting from the raw public reads, TCRdb applied fastp trimming at Q25, assembled clones with MiXCR and retained in-frame beta chains. Identical CDR3 proteins give one entry, which carries the most common genes and DNA. None of the V and J calls come from the authors' own analysis; TCRdb made them. In this sample the table shows a few hundred thousand distinct CDR3 sequences, roughly 13% of which occur a single time. Of the sample, about 4.9% is held by the ten largest clones.

CDR1 and CDR2, looked up from the germline V gene (reference sequence), are LGHDT and YNNKEL. There are 14 amino acids in the CDR3, from cysteine to phenylalanine inclusive. Just the 42-base CDR3 DNA is kept, in frame starting at base 1. Trimming removed 0 bases from V and 2 bases from J, leaving 6 bases between the germline ends. Graves' hyperthyroidism was defined as stable when no progression to ophthalmopathy occurred over 18 months of follow-up. The hyperthyroidism patients were between 18 and 65 years old and newly diagnosed, with a disease duration of less than 2 months. The study excluded patients with uncontrolled infections, other autoimmune diseases, pregnancy or lactation. Clinical symptoms, serum thyroxine and TRAb, thyroid ultrasound, and orbital computed tomography formed the basis for the diagnoses. PBMCs were separated from approximately 9.9 ml of fresh peripheral blood using Ficoll-Paque density gradient centrifugation. Total RNA was extracted with Trizol reagent, and quality was checked on an Agilent 2100 Bioanalyzer.

This specimen comes from a study of T cells in Graves' hyperthyroidism and ophthalmopathy (dated 2019 in TCRdb). Regarding the complete study: Peripheral blood was collected at initial diagnosis, before any treatment. An independent validation cohort of 18 to 20 hyperthyroidism patients and 17 patients who later progressed to ophthalmopathy tested prospective prediction of ophthalmopathy. To identify distinguishing TCR V-J signatures, a discovery cohort of some 100 patients was used, comprising 43 with Graves' ophthalmopathy and some 60 with stable Graves' hyperthyroidism. Following sampling, methimazole starting at 30 mg daily was given to hyperthyroidism patients, and high-dose intravenous methylprednisolone was given to ophthalmopathy patients. The approximately 90 discovery patients were randomly split 7:3 into training and test sets. The paper reports TCR Vbeta CDR3 sequencing of roughly 140 peripheral blood samples: 40 to 45 ophthalmopathy, over 70 hyperthyroidism and approximately 17 progressor patients. In addition, the study compared T-cell repertoires in thyroid tissue and in blood from roughly 6 Graves' hyperthyroidism patients.

Beyond this particular receptor, the publication reports: Most expanded thyroid clonotypes (frequency above 0.001) were also detected in blood, a finding suggesting that blood repertoires may reflect thyroid immune responses. During validation, the model predicted progression to ophthalmopathy a median of around 7 months ahead of onset, with almost 71% sensitivity and around 72% specificity. A model built on a 13 V-J signature distinguished ophthalmopathy from stable hyperthyroidism, reaching around 90% sensitivity and 81.08% specificity in cross-validation and 80%/75% in testing. Sample size was not statistically predetermined, and blinding of investigators to group allocation was not performed.

Sequencing was performed on blood. The TCR originated in a young woman with Graves' hyperthyroidism. The sequence joins TRBV3-1 to TRBJ2-3; no D gene can be assigned with confidence. The CDR3 corresponds to CASSQDRVTDTQYF. The bases are TGTGCCAGCAGCCAAGATCGGGTCACAGATACGCAGTATTTT.